The next 5 T cell receptor beta chains were all read from a single sample in a study of T cell repertoires in cytomegalovirus infection. Their recognized antigens are unknown. TCRdb independently ran MiXCR on the reads; one entry per CDR3 protein. This sample carries 100,000 to 150,000 distinct CDR3 sequences, roughly a quarter of them seen once, and the ten largest clones take roughly 35%. The sequenced sample was PBMCs, sequenced either directly or after in vitro stimulation (not recorded which). The receptors were sampled from a human donor in good health (CMV status not recorded). Some clones in this sample may be carry-over from other donors' samples.

This chain uses TRBV9 with TRBJ2-7, with a tentative D call TRBD2 (6 bases). Germline V gene lookup returns CDR1 SGDLS and CDR2 YYNGEE. CDR3 length: 15 amino acids. V was trimmed by 4 bases and J by 5 bases, leaving 19 bases between them. CDR3 DNA: TGTGCCAGCAGCTTGAGGGGCGCAGGCGGGGACGAGCAGTACTTC. Translating gives CASSLRGAGGDEQYF.

The chain joins TRBV20-1 to TRBJ2-7; 11 bases map to TRBD2. The CDR3 extends over 16 amino acids. Germline loops: CDR1 DFQATT, CDR2 SNEGSKA (reference sequence). Unmatched junction bases numbered 8, after V lost 3 bases and J lost 1 base. CDR3 sequence reads: CSASDSGRAGSYEQYV. The DNA of the CDR3 is TGCAGTGCTAGTGATAGCGGGAGGGCCGGTTCCTACGAGCAGTACGTC.

This chain links TRBV7-3 with TRBJ1-1; D uncertain. V lost 5 bases, J lost 6 bases, and 10 bases lay in between. Germline V gene sequence: CDR1 SGHTA, CDR2 FQGTGA. The CDR3 contains 12 residues. The CDR3: CASSRTLAEAFF. In DNA form, the CDR3 reads TGTGCCAGCAGCCGAACTTTAGCTGAAGCTTTCTTT.

The rearrangement links TRBV7-9 to TRBJ2-5; a weak D match, TRBD1 (6 bases). Looked up from germline, CDR1 is SEHNR and CDR2 is FQNEAQ (reference sequence). The CDR3 covers 13 residues. Trimming took 1 base from V and 3 from J, leaving 6 bases between them. The CDR3 is CASSLGQEETQYF. CDR3 coding DNA: TGTGCCAGCAGCTTAGGACAGGAAGAGACCCAGTACTTC.

Many counts were recorded for this clonotype. The rearrangement links TRBV7-9 to TRBJ1-4; D is perhaps TRBD1 (5 bases). CDR3 length: 13 amino acids. Germline V lookup: CDR1 SEHNR, CDR2 FQNEAQ (reference sequence). Deletions cut 2 bases from V and 8 bases from J, with 9 bases between. The DNA of the CDR3 is TGTGCCAGCAGCTTAATGGGGCCGGAAAAACTGTTTTTT. This codes for CASSLMGPEKLFF.